This is a list of T cell receptor beta chains from one sample in a study of human T cells and chemical hapten exposure. TCRdb reprocessed the RACE reads with MiXCR, giving one entry per CDR3 protein. The table shows approximately 110,000 distinct CDR3 sequences, with less than 45% occurring only once. Sequencing was performed on whole blood, taken in connection with sensitization to the hapten diphenylcyclopropenone (DPC). The receptor set was obtained from a man in his forties with alopecia areata. Some clones in this sample may be carry-over from other donors' samples. The CDR3 runs from the conserved cysteine through the conserved F or W. The D gene is left open where the match is weak. Clone sizes are given selectively: once, few, many, or a class where the clone is expanded.

v_call	d_call	j_call	clone_size	cdr3_aa	cdr3_nt
TRBV6-5	.	TRBJ1-6	.	CASSYSTGTSSSPLHF	TGTGCCAGCAGTTACTCGACCGGGACGTCGTCCTCACCCCTCCACTTT
TRBV14	.	TRBJ2-7	few	CASSQDPGRTSYEQYF	TGTGCCAGCAGCCAAGATCCCGGCCGGACATCTTACGAGCAGTACTTC
TRBV7-9	.	TRBJ1-2	few	CASSSGREINNYGYTF	TGTGCCAGCAGCTCTGGACGGGAGATAAACAACTATGGCTACACCTTC
TRBV29-1	TRBD1	TRBJ1-1	.	CSVERGQRQNTEAFF	TGCAGCGTTGAAAGGGGGCAGAGACAGAACACTGAAGCTTTCTTT
TRBV27	.	TRBJ2-5	.	CASTMTWVRLGAGETQYF	TGTGCCAGCACCATGACCTGGGTCCGACTCGGGGCGGGTGAGACCCAGTACTTC
TRBV29-1	.	TRBJ2-3	.	CSVGGRVGADTQYF	TGCAGCGTTGGCGGCAGGGTTGGGGCAGATACGCAGTATTTT
TRBV12-3/TRBV12-4	TRBD1	TRBJ2-1	.	CASRIGTGGSNEQFF	TGTGCCAGCAGAATCGGGACAGGGGGTAGCAATGAGCAGTTCTTC
TRBV7-9	TRBD1	TRBJ1-1	few	CASILTGPRAFF	TGTGCCAGCATCCTGACAGGGCCTAGGGCTTTCTTT
TRBV29-1	.	TRBJ1-1	few	CSVEQGRGEAFF	TGCAGCGTTGAACAGGGCAGGGGTGAAGCTTTCTTT
TRBV3-1	TRBD2	TRBJ2-3	few	CASSQDLLLAGGDVDTQYF	TGTGCCAGCAGCCAAGACTTACTTCTAGCGGGAGGGGACGTAGATACGCAGTATTTT
TRBV4-1	.	TRBJ1-1	once	CASSQVGGRKTEAFF	TGCGCCAGCAGCCAAGTGGGGGGGAGAAAAACTGAAGCTTTCTTT
TRBV7-2	.	TRBJ2-3	.	CASSATQTGTDTQYF	TGTGCCAGCAGCGCTACCCAAACCGGCACAGATACGCAGTATTTT
TRBV5-1	.	TRBJ1-1	.	CASSPGRKSDTEAFF	TGCGCCAGCAGCCCGGGCCGTAAGTCCGACACTGAAGCTTTCTTT
TRBV20-1	.	TRBJ2-7	.	CSARVQGLTYEQYF	TGCAGTGCTAGAGTACAGGGATTAACCTACGAGCAGTACTTC
TRBV12-3/TRBV12-4	.	TRBJ2-1	few	CASSQGGHNEQFF	TGTGCCAGCAGTCAGGGCGGACACAATGAGCAGTTCTTC
TRBV24-1	.	TRBJ2-2	few	CATSDLSGPNTGELFF	TGTGCCACCAGTGATTTGAGCGGTCCGAACACCGGGGAGCTGTTTTTT
TRBV20-1	TRBD1	TRBJ2-7	.	CSATRPMTGSYEQYF	TGCAGTGCCACTCGACCCATGACAGGGTCCTACGAGCAGTACTTC
TRBV6-2/TRBV6-3	.	TRBJ2-4	few	CASTNSVPAKNIQYF	TGTGCCAGCACCAATAGCGTACCAGCCAAAAACATTCAGTACTTC
TRBV20-1	TRBD1	TRBJ2-1	few	CSARVVDRAAGNEQFF	TGCAGTGCTAGAGTCGTCGACAGGGCGGCCGGCAATGAGCAGTTCTTC
TRBV29-1	TRBD1	TRBJ1-1	few	CSYTYNRGSGEAFF	TGCAGCTATACTTACAACAGGGGATCGGGTGAAGCTTTCTTT
TRBV25-1	TRBD1	TRBJ2-7	.	CASSVRDRASYEQYF	TGTGCCAGCAGTGTTAGGGACAGGGCCTCCTACGAGCAGTACTTC
TRBV6-2/TRBV6-3	.	TRBJ1-4	.	CASSYSRSTSSDEKLFF	TGTGCCAGCAGTTACTCTAGGAGTACCTCGTCGGATGAAAAACTGTTTTTT
TRBV7-8	.	TRBJ2-7	few	CASSRSSYEQYF	TGTGCCAGCTCGCGTAGCTCCTACGAGCAGTACTTC
TRBV7-9	.	TRBJ1-1	.	CASSSRDGNTEAFF	TGTGCCAGCAGCTCACGGGACGGTAACACTGAAGCTTTCTTT
TRBV9	.	TRBJ1-4	.	CASSAIPWGGNEKLFF	TGTGCCAGCAGCGCAATCCCCTGGGGAGGGAATGAAAAACTGTTTTTT
TRBV20-1	TRBD1	TRBJ1-5	few	CSASPGQGLKVQPQHF	TGCAGTGCTAGTCCGGGACAGGGCCTTAAAGTTCAGCCCCAGCATTTT
TRBV27	TRBD2	TRBJ2-2	.	CASSPGLAGGPSGELFF	TGTGCCAGCAGTCCCGGACTAGCGGGAGGGCCTTCCGGGGAGCTGTTTTTT
TRBV12-3/TRBV12-4	.	TRBJ1-2	few	CASSEQGSSYYGYTF	TGTGCCAGCAGTGAACAGGGAAGTTCGTACTATGGCTACACCTTC
TRBV6-2/TRBV6-3	TRBD2	TRBJ2-3	few	CASSYNVLAGACTDTQYF	TGTGCCAGCAGTTATAACGTGCTAGCGGGAGCTTGCACAGATACGCAGTATTTT
TRBV12-3/TRBV12-4	TRBD1	TRBJ2-2	.	CASRDDRGTGELFF	TGTGCCAGCAGGGACGACAGGGGCACCGGGGAGCTGTTTTTT
TRBV6-5	.	TRBJ2-7	.	CASSPQGYISYEQYF	TGTGCCAGCAGTCCACAGGGTTACATTTCCTACGAGCAGTACTTC
TRBV5-1	.	TRBJ2-5	.	CASSSIPGAPETQYF	TGCGCCAGCAGTTCAATCCCGGGAGCACCAGAGACCCAGTACTTC